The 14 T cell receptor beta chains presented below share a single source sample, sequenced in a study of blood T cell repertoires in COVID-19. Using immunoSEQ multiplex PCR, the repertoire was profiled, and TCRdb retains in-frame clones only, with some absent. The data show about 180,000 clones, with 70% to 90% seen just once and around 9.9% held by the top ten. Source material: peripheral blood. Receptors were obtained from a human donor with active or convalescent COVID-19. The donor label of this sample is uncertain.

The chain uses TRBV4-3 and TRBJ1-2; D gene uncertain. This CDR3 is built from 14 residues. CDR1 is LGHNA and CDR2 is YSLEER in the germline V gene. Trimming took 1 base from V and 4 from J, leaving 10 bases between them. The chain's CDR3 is CASSQGASRYGYTF. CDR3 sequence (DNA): TGCGCCAGCAGCCAAGGGGCTAGCCGCTATGGCTACACCTTC.

In DNA, the CDR3 is TGTGCCAGCAGATCGGGGGAGCCTGAAAAACTGTTTTTT. It codes for CASRSGEPEKLFF. The chain joins TRBV28 to TRBJ1-4, with D possibly TRBD1 on 5 matching bases. Germline V gene lookup returns CDR1 MDHEN and CDR2 SYDVKM. V was cut by 6 bases and J by 7 bases, with 12 bases left in between. CDR3 size: 13 residues.

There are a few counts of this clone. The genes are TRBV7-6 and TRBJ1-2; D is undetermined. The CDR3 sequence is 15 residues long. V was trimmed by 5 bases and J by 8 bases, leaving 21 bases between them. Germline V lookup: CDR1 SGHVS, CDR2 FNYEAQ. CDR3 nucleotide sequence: TGTGCCAGCAGCCCCGAAGACCGGGAGGTGGGGGGCTACACCTTC. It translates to CASSPEDREVGGYTF.

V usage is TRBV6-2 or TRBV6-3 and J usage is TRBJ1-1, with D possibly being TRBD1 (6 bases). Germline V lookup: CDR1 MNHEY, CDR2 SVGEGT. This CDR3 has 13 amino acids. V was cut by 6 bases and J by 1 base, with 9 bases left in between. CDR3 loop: CASSQQGNTEAFF. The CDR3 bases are TGTGCCAGCAGCCAACAGGGGAACACTGAAGCTTTCTTT.

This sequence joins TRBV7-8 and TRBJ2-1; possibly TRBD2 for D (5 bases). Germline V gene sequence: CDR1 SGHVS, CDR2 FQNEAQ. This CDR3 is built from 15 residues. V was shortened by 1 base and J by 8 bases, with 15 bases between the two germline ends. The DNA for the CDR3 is TGTGCCAGCAGCTTAGAACGGGCGGGCTTGGATGAGCAGTTCTTC. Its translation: CASSLERAGLDEQFF.

CDR3 residues: CASSLGGNPFEQYF. The CDR3 bases are TGTGCCAGCAGCTTAGGAGGGAATCCGTTCGAGCAGTACTTC. This chain joins TRBV7-2 and TRBJ2-7, with D possibly being TRBD2 (5 bases). CDR1 and CDR2 from the germline V gene are SGHTA and FQGNSA. The CDR3 totals 14 residues. The ends were cut back, 1 base at V and 6 bases at J, with 13 bases in the middle. Full variable domain (rest looked up from reference TRBV7-2 and TRBJ2-7): GAGVSQSPSNKVTEKGKDVELRCDPISGHTALYWYRQSLGQGLEFLIYFQGNSAPDKSGLPSDRFSAERTGGSVSTLTIQRTQQEDSAVYLCASSLGGNPFEQYFGPGTRLTVT.

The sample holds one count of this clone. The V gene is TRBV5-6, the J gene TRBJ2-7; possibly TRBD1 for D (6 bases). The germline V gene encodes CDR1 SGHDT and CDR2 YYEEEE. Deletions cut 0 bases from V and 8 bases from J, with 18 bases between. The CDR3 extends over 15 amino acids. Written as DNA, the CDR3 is TGTGCCAGCAGCTTGGGTTCAGGGGCCGGGGTGAAGCAGTACTTC. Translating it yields CASSLGSGAGVKQYF.

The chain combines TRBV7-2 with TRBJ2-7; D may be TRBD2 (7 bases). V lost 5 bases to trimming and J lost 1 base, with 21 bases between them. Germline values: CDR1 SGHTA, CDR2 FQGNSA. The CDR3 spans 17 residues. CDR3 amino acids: CASSGHSGGLFSYEQYF. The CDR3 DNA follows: TGTGCCAGCAGCGGTCATTCCGGGGGGCTGTTTTCCTACGAGCAGTACTTC. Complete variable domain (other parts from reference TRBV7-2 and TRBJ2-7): GAGVSQSPSNKVTEKGKDVELRCDPISGHTALYWYRQSLGQGLEFLIYFQGNSAPDKSGLPSDRFSAERTGGSVSTLTIQRTQQEDSAVYLCASSGHSGGLFSYEQYFGPGTRLTVT.

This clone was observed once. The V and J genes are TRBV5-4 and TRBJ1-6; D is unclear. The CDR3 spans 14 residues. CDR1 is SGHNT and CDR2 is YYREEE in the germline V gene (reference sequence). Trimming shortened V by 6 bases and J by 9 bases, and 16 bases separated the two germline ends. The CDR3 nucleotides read TGTGCCAGCACTGCGCATGGTGGTGGTTCACCCCTCCACTTT. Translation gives CASTAHGGGSPLHF. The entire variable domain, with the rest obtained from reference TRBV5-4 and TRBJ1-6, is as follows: ETGVTQSPTHLIKTRGQQVTLRCSSQSGHNTVSWYQQALGQGPQFIFQYYREEENGRGNFPPRFSGLQFPNYSSELNVNALELDDSALYLCASTAHGGGSPLHFGNGTRLTVT.

The CDR3 sequence: CAISGDRHNQPQHF. The CDR3, as DNA: TGTGCCATCAGTGGGGACAGGCACAATCAGCCCCAGCATTTT. The chain carries TRBV10-3 and TRBJ1-5; 8 bases agree with TRBD1. V dropped 4 bases and J dropped 3; count of bases not matched to a gene: 2. Germline CDR1 and CDR2: ENHRY and SYGVKD. The CDR3 totals 14 residues.

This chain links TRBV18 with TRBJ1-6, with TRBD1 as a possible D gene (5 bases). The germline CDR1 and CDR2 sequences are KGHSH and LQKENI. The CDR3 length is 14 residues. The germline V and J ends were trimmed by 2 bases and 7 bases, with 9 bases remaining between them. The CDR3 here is CASSPKGVNSPLHF. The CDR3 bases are TGTGCCAGCTCACCAAAAGGGGTCAATTCACCCCTCCACTTT. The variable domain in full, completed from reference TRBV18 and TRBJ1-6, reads NAGVMQNPRHLVRRRGQEARLRCSPMKGHSHVYWYRQLPEEGLKFMVYLQKENIIDESGMPKERFSAEFPKEGPSILRIQQVVRGDSAAYFCASSPKGVNSPLHFGNGTRLTVT.

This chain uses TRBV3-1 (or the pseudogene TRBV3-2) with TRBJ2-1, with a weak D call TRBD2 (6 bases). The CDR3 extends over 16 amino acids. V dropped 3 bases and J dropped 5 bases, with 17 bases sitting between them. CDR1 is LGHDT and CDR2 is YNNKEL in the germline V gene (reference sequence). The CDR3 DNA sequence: TGTGCCAGCAGCCAGTCCGGCGGGGCGAGAAACAATGAGCAGTTCTTC. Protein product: CASSQSGGARNNEQFF.

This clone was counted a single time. CDR3 amino acids: CASSPAGGGDQPQHF. The CDR3 nucleotides read TGTGCCAGCTCACCGGCGGGGGGTGGGGATCAGCCCCAGCATTTT. The V call is TRBV18, the J call TRBJ1-5; D perhaps matches TRBD1 (5 bases). Trimming removed 3 bases at V and 5 bases at J, with 14 bases between. The length of the CDR3 is 15 residues. Per the germline V gene, CDR1 is KGHSH and CDR2 is LQKENI.

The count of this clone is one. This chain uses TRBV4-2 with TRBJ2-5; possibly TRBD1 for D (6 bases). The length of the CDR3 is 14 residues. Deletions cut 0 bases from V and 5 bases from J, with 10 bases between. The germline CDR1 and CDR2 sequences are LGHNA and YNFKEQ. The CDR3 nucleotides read TGTGCCAGCAGCCAAGAATGGACAGAGGAGACCCAGTACTTC. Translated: CASSQEWTEETQYF.